A selection of T cell receptor beta chains follows, all from one sample in a study of blood T cells in healthy people across ages. TCRdb re-called the 5' RACE reads through MiXCR, storing one row per CDR3 protein. The sample consists of under 2,000,000 distinct CDR3 sequences, less than 50% of them appearing once. Specimen: blood. These receptor sequences come from a middle-aged woman in good health. Each CDR3 is given with its conserved first and last residue. The D gene is left open where the match is weak. A row's size may be missing; if present it is once, few, many or a size class.

j_call v_call clone_size d_call cdr3_nt cdr3_aa
TRBJ1-1 TRBV28 . . TGTGCCAGCAGTTTAGCTTCTTGGAACACTGAAGCTTTCTTT CASSLASWNTEAFF
TRBJ2-5 TRBV10-3 once . TGTGCCATCAGTAGACAGGCGAAAGAGACCCAGTACTTC CAISRQAKETQYF
TRBJ2-7 TRBV6-5 few TRBD1 TGTGCCAGCGGCCGGGACAGGGGTTACGAGCAGTACTTC CASGRDRGYEQYF
TRBJ1-2 TRBV27 . . TGTGCCAGCAGAGCAGGGGCGGTTCTGGTCTATGGCTACACCTTC CASRAGAVLVYGYTF
TRBJ2-2 TRBV10-3 . . TGTGCCATCAGTGAAAGGGCGTTGACCGGGGAGCTGTTTTTT CAISERALTGELFF
TRBJ2-5 TRBV9 few . TGTGCCAGCAGCGTAGATGTCGGGGCCCAAGAGACCCAGTACTTC CASSVDVGAQETQYF
TRBJ2-5 TRBV29-1 . . TGCAGCGTTGAAGAGGCGGCAGGGGCGACCAGGTACTTC CSVEEAAGATRYF
TRBJ2-5 TRBV6-6 few . TGTGCCAGCAGTTATCCCGAAGGGACGGAAGAGACCCAGTACTTC CASSYPEGTEETQYF
TRBJ2-5 TRBV6-2/TRBV6-3 . . TGTGCCAGCAGCATCTCAGGTCCCCAGTACTTC CASSISGPQYF
TRBJ1-1 TRBV20-1 . . TGCAGTGCTAGAGGGGGGGCTGAAGCTTTCTTT CSARGGAEAFF
TRBJ1-2 TRBV25-1 few TRBD1 TGTGCCAGCAGTGAAAAGACAGGGGGCGCAGGGGGCTACACCTTC CASSEKTGGAGGYTF
TRBJ2-1 TRBV20-1 . . TGCAGTGCTAGGACCTGGGGGTCCTACAATGAGCAGTTCTTC CSARTWGSYNEQFF
TRBJ2-7 TRBV24-1 . TRBD2 TGTGCCACCAGTGGACGGGGGGGCGTAGATGAGCAGTACTTC CATSGRGGVDEQYF
TRBJ2-1 TRBV28 few TRBD2 TGTGCCAGCAGTTTATCATTAGCGGGGGTTGAGCAGTTCTTC CASSLSLAGVEQFF
TRBJ2-5 TRBV6-6 once TRBD2 TGTGCCAGCCGAGCCCCGAGAAGCGGGGAAGAGACCCAGTACTTC CASRAPRSGEETQYF
TRBJ1-2 TRBV9 . . TGTGCCAGCAGCACGAGAATTGGGGCTAACTATGGCTACACCTTC CASSTRIGANYGYTF
TRBJ2-1 TRBV5-6 . . TGTGCCAGCAGTCCGGAGCGGGACAATGAGCAGTTCTTC CASSPERDNEQFF
TRBJ2-5 TRBV20-1 . TRBD2 TGCAGTGCTAGAGTATGGGGAGGGGAGACCCAGTACTTC CSARVWGGETQYF
TRBJ1-6 TRBV14 . TRBD1 TGTGCCAGCAGCCCATCGACAGGGGAGGGTTCACCCCTCCACTTT CASSPSTGEGSPLHF
TRBJ1-4 TRBV12-3/TRBV12-4 . . TGTGCCAGCAGTACACAGGGCTGGGCTAATGAAAAACTGTTTTTT CASSTQGWANEKLFF
TRBJ2-5 TRBV6-6 . . TGTGTCAGCAGGTACGCGTCGGAGACCCAGTACTTC CVSRYASETQYF
TRBJ2-5 TRBV20-1 few TRBD2 TGCAGTGCTCTCCGCGGAGGACTAGCGGAAGAGACCCAGTACTTC CSALRGGLAEETQYF
TRBJ1-6 TRBV6-2/TRBV6-3 . . TGTGCCAGCACCCTACCTAATGGGCCGGGGGCCCTCCACTTT CASTLPNGPGALHF
TRBJ2-1 TRBV12-3/TRBV12-4 . TRBD2 TGTGCCAGCAGCCGAGGCGGGAGCCCCTACAATGAGCAGTTCTTC CASSRGGSPYNEQFF
TRBJ2-7 TRBV25-1 . . TGTGCCAGCAGTCAGGGGCCCCCTGCCTACGAGCAGTACTTC CASSQGPPAYEQYF
TRBJ2-4 TRBV4-1 few TRBD1 TGCGCCAGCAGCCAGGTGACAGGGCACATTCAGTACTTC CASSQVTGHIQYF
TRBJ2-3 TRBV4-3 . TRBD2 TGCGCCAGCAGCCAACTGCCCGTTCCCAGCGGGGGCACAGATACGCAGTATTTT CASSQLPVPSGGTDTQYF
TRBJ2-7 TRBV6-2/TRBV6-3 . . TGTGCCAGCAGAGACGGGGTCTCCGAGCAGTACTTC CASRDGVSEQYF
TRBJ2-1 TRBV5-1 . . TGCGCCAGCAGCTTAAGAGGGGTGGTCGACAATGAGCAGTTCTTC CASSLRGVVDNEQFF
TRBJ1-2 TRBV29-1 . . TGCAGCGTAGCTAGCGAGGTCTATGGCTACACCTTC CSVASEVYGYTF
TRBJ1-5 TRBV4-2 few . TGTGCCAGCAGCCAAGAGGGTCATGGAGGGAATCAGCCCCAGCATTTT CASSQEGHGGNQPQHF
TRBJ1-5 TRBV11-1 . TRBD1 TGTGCCAGCAGTCAGGGGGCGGATAGCAATCGGCCCCAGCATTTT CASSQGADSNRPQHF
TRBJ1-1 TRBV7-2 few . TGTGCCAGCCGCCTGCAGGAGTTGAACACTGAAGCTTTCTTT CASRLQELNTEAFF
TRBJ2-3 TRBV20-1 . . TGCAGTGCTAGAGGAGGGGGGGCGCCCACAGATACGCAGTATTTT CSARGGGAPTDTQYF
TRBJ1-2 TRBV11-2 . . TGTGCCAGCAGCTTAGGAGTGACCGGCAGGGCCTATGGCTACACCTTC CASSLGVTGRAYGYTF
TRBJ2-7 TRBV4-1 few TRBD2 TGCGCCAGCAGCCAAGCGGGAAACCTAGCGGGGGGGATCTACGAGCAGTACTTC CASSQAGNLAGGIYEQYF
TRBJ2-1 TRBV18 once . TGTGTCAGCTCACCATCGACAGGCTACAATGAGCAGTTCTTC CVSSPSTGYNEQFF
TRBJ2-7 TRBV12-3/TRBV12-4 few TRBD2 TGTGCCAGCAGAGCACGGGCTAGCGGATCCTACGAGCAGTACTTC CASRARASGSYEQYF
TRBJ2-4 TRBV27 . TRBD2 TGTGCCAGCGCGGGGCTAGCGGGGGGGATCATGGGCATTCAGTACTTC CASAGLAGGIMGIQYF
TRBJ2-5 TRBV20-1 . TRBD1 TGCAGTGCTAGGCCCGGGGCAGGGGGTGTGGAGACCCAGTACTTC CSARPGAGGVETQYF
TRBJ2-1 TRBV7-2 once TRBD2 TGTGCCAGCAGCGTACGGCATAGCGGGGGGGGGAATGAGCAGTTCTTC CASSVRHSGGGNEQFF
TRBJ1-1 TRBV28 . . TGTGCCAGCAGTCCACACGGGGAGCTTCTGAACACTGAAGCTTTCTTT CASSPHGELLNTEAFF
TRBJ2-1 TRBV20-1 . . TGCAGTGCTAGTAAGGACTCACTGCAGTTCTTC CSASKDSLQFF
TRBJ1-2 TRBV3-1 . . TGTGCCAGCAGCCCTGGACTCAATAATAACTATGGCTACACCTTC CASSPGLNNNYGYTF
TRBJ2-3 TRBV12-3/TRBV12-4 . . TGTGCCACCACGGGCTCCTCGGGGACAGATACGCAGTATTTT CATTGSSGTDTQYF
TRBJ1-1 TRBV7-8 . TRBD1 TGTACCAGCAGCCCCAGACAGGGGACCTTGAACACTGAAGCTTTCTTT CTSSPRQGTLNTEAFF
TRBJ2-3 TRBV7-2 . . TGTGCCAGCAGCTGGACCGGGACTGCTATTGATACGCAGTATTTT CASSWTGTAIDTQYF
TRBJ1-2 TRBV6-5 . . TGTGCCAGCAGTTATGGCCAAATTGGAGGGACCAACTATGGCTACACCTTC CASSYGQIGGTNYGYTF
TRBJ2-5 TRBV20-1 few . TGCAGTGACAAAAAGGGGGAGACCCAGTACTTC CSDKKGETQYF
TRBJ2-3 TRBV5-6 . . TGTGCCAGCAGTCTAGACCCGACCCCAAGGAATACGCAGTATTTT CASSLDPTPRNTQYF
TRBJ2-1 TRBV5-1 . TRBD2 TGCGCCAGCAGCTTAATGGGAAGCGGGACCTACAATGAGCAGTTCTTC CASSLMGSGTYNEQFF
TRBJ2-1 TRBV29-1 . TRBD1 TGCAGCGTTGGGACAGGGATGGAGACCCAGTTCTTC CSVGTGMETQFF
TRBJ2-1 TRBV19 . TRBD1 TGTGCCAGTAGTATGGGACAGGTCCACTACGAGCAGTTCTTC CASSMGQVHYEQFF
TRBJ1-5 TRBV7-8 . TRBD1 TGTGCCAGCAGCTTAGGGGCCACTTCAGGGGGCGGAGGTCAGCCCCAGCATTTT CASSLGATSGGGGQPQHF
TRBJ2-5 TRBV4-2 few TRBD2 TGTGCCAGCAGCCACTCAGGACTAGCGGGGGGCCAAGAGACCCAGTACTTC CASSHSGLAGGQETQYF